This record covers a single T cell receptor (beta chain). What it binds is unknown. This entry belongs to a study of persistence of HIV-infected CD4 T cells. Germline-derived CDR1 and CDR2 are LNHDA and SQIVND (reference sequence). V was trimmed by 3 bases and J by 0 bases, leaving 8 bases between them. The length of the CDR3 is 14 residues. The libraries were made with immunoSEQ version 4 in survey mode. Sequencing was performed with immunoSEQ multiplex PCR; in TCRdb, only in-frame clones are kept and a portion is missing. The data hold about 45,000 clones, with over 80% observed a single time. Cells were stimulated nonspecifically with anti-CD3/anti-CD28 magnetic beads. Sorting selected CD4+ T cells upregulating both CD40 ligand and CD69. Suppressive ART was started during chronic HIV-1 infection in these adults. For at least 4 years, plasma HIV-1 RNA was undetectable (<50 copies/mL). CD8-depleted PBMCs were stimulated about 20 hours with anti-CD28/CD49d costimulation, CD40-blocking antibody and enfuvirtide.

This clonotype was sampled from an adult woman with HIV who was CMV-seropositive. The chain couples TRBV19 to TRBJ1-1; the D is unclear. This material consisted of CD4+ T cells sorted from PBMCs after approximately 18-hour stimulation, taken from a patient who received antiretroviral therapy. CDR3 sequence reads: CASSIWTVNTEAFF. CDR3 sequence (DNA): TGTGCCAGTAGTATTTGGACGGTGAACACTGAAGCTTTCTTT.